The clone carrying this T cell receptor (beta chain) was found many times. Antigen: not known. There were TCR beta CDR3 regions amplified from RNA transcripts. The TCR CDR3 was amplified in a first-round RT-PCR using the HTBI primer set. TCRdb re-called the multiplex PCR reads with MiXCR, one entry per CDR3 protein. Of fewer than 450,000 distinct CDR3 sequences listed, about a sixth are singletons. The sample belongs to a study of T cells in Graves' hyperthyroidism and ophthalmopathy. Findings of the study overall: Ophthalmopathy was model-predicted a median roughly 6.3 months pre-onset. Most thyroid-expanded clonotypes above 0.001 were also found in blood.

Exclusion followed for patients with uncontrolled infection, other autoimmune disease, pregnancy or lactation. Ahead of any ophthalmopathy symptoms, the blood sample was obtained at the first diagnosis of hyperthyroidism. The CDR3 has 18 residues. Germline CDR1 and CDR2: SNHLY and FYNNEI. Germline trimming cut 4 bases from V and 6 bases from J; bases unmatched to any gene: 19. The sequenced sample consisted of blood. This clonotype was sampled from a woman aged 30 to 39 with Graves' hyperthyroidism that later progressed to Graves' ophthalmopathy. This sequence joins TRBV2 and TRBJ2-5, with 8 bases lining up with TRBD2. CDR3 DNA: TGTGCCAGCAGTGGAAGCAAGTTGGCCAGCGGGAGCACAAAGACCCAGTACTTC. Its translation: CASSGSKLASGSTKTQYF.